Listed below are T cell receptor beta chains from one sample, sequenced in a study of sequential checkpoint blockade in melanoma. This table comes from immunoSEQ multiplex PCR, and its TCRdb copy is limited to in-frame clones, with some not included. The sample comprises 15,000 to 20,000 clones, approximately 66% of which are singletons, and roughly 10% rests with the top ten. Here the sequenced sample was CD8+ T cells sorted from blood (inferred from file names), taken from a patient given nivolumab and ipilimumab in sequence. Every receptor here comes from a human donor with melanoma. The CDR3 runs from the conserved cysteine through the conserved F or W. The D gene is left open where the match is weak. Part of the rows lack a size; the others show once, few, many or a class for expanded clones.

v_gene	d_gene	abundance	j_gene	len	CDR3nt	CDR3aa
TRBV4-2	TRBD2	-	TRBJ2-7	16	TGTGCCAGCGGCCAAGAGGAGGGCCTAGCGGGCGGTGAGCAGTACTTC	CASGQEEGLAGGEQYF
TRBV18	-	once	TRBJ2-7	16	TGTGCCAGCTCCGAATCGGACACCCGGCCAATGCACGAGCAGTACTTC	CASSESDTRPMHEQYF
TRBV11-2	TRBD2	-	TRBJ2-7	15	TGTGCCAGCAGCTTGGGGACTAGCGGGAGGCTAGAGCAGTACTTC	CASSLGTSGRLEQYF
TRBV4-2	TRBD1	medium-sized	TRBJ2-7	16	TGTGCCAGCAGCCAAGAACCCGGGACAGGGGGCTACGAGCAGTACTTC	CASSQEPGTGGYEQYF
TRBV27	-	-	TRBJ2-3	14	TGTGCCAGCAGTCCACAGGGTCCCCCAGATACGCAGTATTTT	CASSPQGPPDTQYF
TRBV7-3	-	-	TRBJ2-5	16	TGTGCCAGCAGCTTAACGGGTGGCAGGGTACAAGAGACCCAGTACTTC	CASSLTGGRVQETQYF
TRBV4-1	-	-	TRBJ2-7	13	TGCGCCAGCAGCCAAGATACAGGTGTCGAGCAGTACTTC	CASSQDTGVEQYF
TRBV6-6	TRBD1	-	TRBJ1-2	15	TGTGCCAGCAGTTACAAGGAGGGACAGGGCGATGGCTACACCTTC	CASSYKEGQGDGYTF
TRBV28	TRBD1	-	TRBJ2-7	15	TGTGCCAGCAGTTTATCAGGGGGCGCCTTATACGAGCAGTACTTC	CASSLSGGALYEQYF
TRBV6-5	TRBD1	few	TRBJ1-5	15	TGTGCCAGCAAGAGACAGGGGATTAGCAATCAGCCCCAGCATTTT	CASKRQGISNQPQHF
TRBV7-3	TRBD2	-	TRBJ2-1	16	TGTGCCAGCAGCTCCCTTATGACTAGCGGGACCAATGAGCAGTTCTTC	CASSSLMTSGTNEQFF
TRBV28	-	once	TRBJ2-1	15	TGTGCCAGCACCTCTTTCGCTGGCCACTACAATGAGCAGTTCTTC	CASTSFAGHYNEQFF
TRBV10-3	-	-	TRBJ2-5	14	TGTGCCATCAGTGGAATAGAGAACCAAGAGACCCAGTACTTC	CAISGIENQETQYF
TRBV7-6	-	-	TRBJ1-5	15	TGTGCCAGCAGCTTAGAAGGGGGATTGAATCAGCCCCAGCATTTT	CASSLEGGLNQPQHF
TRBV10-1	TRBD1	medium-sized	TRBJ2-1	15	TGCGCCAGCAGCGAGGGGACAGGGGAAATCAATGAGCAGTTCTTC	CASSEGTGEINEQFF
TRBV7-9	TRBD1	-	TRBJ2-7	17	TGTGCCAGCAGCTTAGGGTTCTCGACAGGGAATCTCTACGAGCAGTACTTC	CASSLGFSTGNLYEQYF
TRBV5-4	-	few	TRBJ1-3	14	TGTGCCAGCAGCTATCATGGGCCTGGAAACACCATATATTTT	CASSYHGPGNTIYF
TRBV18	TRBD2	-	TRBJ2-1	15	TGTGCCAGCTCACCGAACAGCGGGAGTAACAATGAGCAGTTCTTC	CASSPNSGSNNEQFF
TRBV11-2	-	-	TRBJ2-5	13	TGTGCCAGCAGCTTTGTTAGTCAAGAGACCCAGTACTTC	CASSFVSQETQYF
TRBV6-1	TRBD2	medium-sized	TRBJ2-3	15	TGTGCCAGCAGTGAGGGGCGGGGGGGGTCAGATACGCAGTATTTT	CASSEGRGGSDTQYF
TRBV7-9	-	-	TRBJ2-5	14	TGTGCCAGCAGCTCCCGGGAGTTCCAAGAGACCCAGTACTTC	CASSSREFQETQYF
TRBV7-3	-	-	TRBJ1-1	16	TGTGCCAGCAGCTCGTATACAGTCGGGGGGGACACTGAAGCTTTCTTT	CASSSYTVGGDTEAFF
TRBV14	TRBD2	-	TRBJ2-1	15	TGTGCCAGCAGCCCTAGCGGGACTTTTTACAATGAGCAGTTCTTC	CASSPSGTFYNEQFF
TRBV4-3	-	-	TRBJ1-2	15	TGCGCCAGCAGCCAAAGAGCAGCCGCGGCCTATGGCTACACCTTC	CASSQRAAAAYGYTF
TRBV11-3	-	-	TRBJ1-1	16	TGTGCCAGCAGCTTAGATCTTCGGCGGGTGGACACTGAAGCTTTCTTT	CASSLDLRRVDTEAFF
TRBV4-1	-	-	TRBJ2-7	15	TGCGCCAGCAGCCAAGTGGGCACTAGGGCTTACGAGCAGTACTTC	CASSQVGTRAYEQYF
TRBV4-3	-	-	TRBJ2-1	15	TGCGCCAGCAGCCACACATCAGGCAGGCCCAATGAGCAGTTCTTC	CASSHTSGRPNEQFF
TRBV4-1	TRBD2	-	TRBJ2-7	13	TGCGCCAGCAGCCAGAAACTAGCGGGAGAGCAGTACTTC	CASSQKLAGEQYF
TRBV5-1	-	few	TRBJ1-1	14	TGCGCCAGCAGCTTGGATACAGGGAAGACTGAAGCTTTCTTT	CASSLDTGKTEAFF
TRBV7-6	TRBD1	few	TRBJ1-1	16	TGTGCCAGCAGCTTAGTCCGGGACAGTTTGAACACTGAAGCTTTCTTT	CASSLVRDSLNTEAFF
TRBV5-1	TRBD2	medium-sized	TRBJ2-7	15	TGCGCCAGCAGCCCAAAGACTAGCGTGGGCTACGAGCAGTACTTC	CASSPKTSVGYEQYF
TRBV11-1	-	-	TRBJ2-7	13	TGTGCCAGCAGCTCGAACAGGGACTACGAGCAGTACTTC	CASSSNRDYEQYF
TRBV6-5	-	once	TRBJ1-2	13	TGTGCCAGCAGTTACTCAATCATGAGCCCTGCCACCTTC	CASSYSIMSPATF
TRBV7-3	-	once	TRBJ2-7	15	TGTGCCAGCAGCTTGTCCGGGGGAGGCTCCTACGAGCAGTACTTC	CASSLSGGGSYEQYF
TRBV27	TRBD1	-	TRBJ2-5	12	TGTGCCAGCGGGACAGTACAGGAGACCCAGTACTTC	CASGTVQETQYF
TRBV19	-	-	TRBJ2-7	12	TGTGCCAGTAACGGGACTCCCCTGGAGCAGTACTTC	CASNGTPLEQYF